A selection of T cell receptor beta chains follows, all from one sample in a study of radiotherapy plus CTLA-4 blockade in lung cancer. Sequencing used immunoSEQ multiplex PCR; TCRdb keeps in-frame clones, though not all of them. Among tens of thousands of clones listed, around 82% were seen once. Here the sequenced sample was peripheral blood, taken from a patient treated with radiotherapy plus ipilimumab. These TCRs come from a human donor with non-small cell lung cancer who had stable disease on radiotherapy plus ipilimumab. CDR3s leave out the opening cysteine and the closing phenylalanine or tryptophan. Each record gives: J gene, V gene, clone size, CDR3 length, CDR3 protein. Size is stated for part of the rows, as once, few or many counts, or as a class when the clone is expanded.

J gene: TRBJ1-1
V gene: TRBV5-1
clone size: NA
CDR3 length: 11
CDR3 protein: ASSRAARTEAF

J gene: TRBJ1-1
V gene: TRBV27
clone size: NA
CDR3 length: 14
CDR3 protein: ASIKRRAGPNTEAF

J gene: TRBJ1-2
V gene: TRBV27
clone size: NA
CDR3 length: 14
CDR3 protein: ASSSPQGASNYGYT

J gene: TRBJ1-1
V gene: TRBV7-3
clone size: NA
CDR3 length: 11
CDR3 protein: ASSLTTERIAF

J gene: TRBJ2-7
V gene: TRBV6-5
clone size: NA
CDR3 length: 11
CDR3 protein: ASSESGAYEQY

J gene: TRBJ2-3
V gene: TRBV15
clone size: NA
CDR3 length: 14
CDR3 protein: ATSRVLRGGTDTQY

J gene: TRBJ1-1
V gene: TRBV2
clone size: NA
CDR3 length: 12
CDR3 protein: ASSTGSGTTEAF

J gene: TRBJ1-3
V gene: TRBV5-6
clone size: NA
CDR3 length: 12
CDR3 protein: ASSIRDKGNTIY

J gene: TRBJ2-6
V gene: TRBV27
clone size: NA
CDR3 length: 18
CDR3 protein: ASKAQGSGPISSGANVLT

J gene: TRBJ2-1
V gene: TRBV5-1
clone size: few
CDR3 length: 13
CDR3 protein: ASSSTGTPYNEQF

J gene: TRBJ2-2
V gene: TRBV5-1
clone size: NA
CDR3 length: 11
CDR3 protein: ASSRGATGELF

J gene: TRBJ2-3
V gene: TRBV9
clone size: NA
CDR3 length: 13
CDR3 protein: ASSRSGRAPDTQY

J gene: TRBJ2-2
V gene: TRBV30
clone size: NA
CDR3 length: 9
CDR3 protein: AWRSIRELF

J gene: TRBJ1-1
V gene: TRBV20-1
clone size: NA
CDR3 length: 8
CDR3 protein: AGAQAEAF

J gene: TRBJ1-1
V gene: TRBV5-1
clone size: NA
CDR3 length: 11
CDR3 protein: ASSSRENTEAF

J gene: TRBJ1-1
V gene: TRBV28
clone size: NA
CDR3 length: 12
CDR3 protein: ASSSSSPNTEAF

J gene: TRBJ2-7
V gene: TRBV27
clone size: NA
CDR3 length: 12
CDR3 protein: ASSPHRDSYEQY

J gene: TRBJ2-1
V gene: TRBV6-5
clone size: NA
CDR3 length: 13
CDR3 protein: ATSLGLASLGGQF

J gene: TRBJ2-7
V gene: TRBV4-1
clone size: NA
CDR3 length: 12
CDR3 protein: ASSPSYGTYEQY

J gene: TRBJ2-7
V gene: TRBV7-6
clone size: NA
CDR3 length: 14
CDR3 protein: ASSLGVRAGGPEQY

J gene: TRBJ1-1
V gene: TRBV11-2
clone size: NA
CDR3 length: 12
CDR3 protein: ASSPQGRTVEAF

J gene: TRBJ2-5
V gene: TRBV20-1
clone size: NA
CDR3 length: 8
CDR3 protein: SASAETQY

J gene: TRBJ2-5
V gene: TRBV29-1
clone size: few
CDR3 length: 13
CDR3 protein: SVGTSGSWSETQY

J gene: TRBJ2-7
V gene: TRBV4-1
clone size: NA
CDR3 length: 14
CDR3 protein: ASSQPLSGSPYEQY